The rows below give T cell receptor beta chains drawn from one sample of a study of PD-L1 blockade in urothelial cancer. Clones were read by immunoSEQ multiplex PCR, and TCRdb kept only the in-frame ones, dropping some. The table records about 120,000 clones, around 89% of them present only once. The sequencing used PBMCs, collected around atezolizumab (anti-PD-L1) treatment. These receptors all stem from a man in his 60s with urothelial cancer. The conserved cysteine and the conserved F or W are not part of the CDR3 here.

14,TRBV7-2,TRBJ2-3,ASSLVGGLFTDTQY
13,TRBV6-6,TRBJ2-7,ASSYSRQGGYEQY
12,TRBV19,TRBJ2-5,ASSTSSGAETQY
13,TRBV6-1,TRBJ2-1,ASSETGGPRSEQF
14,TRBV11-2,TRBJ2-3,ASSLERDRLWDTQY
11,TRBV7-2,TRBJ2-5,ASSLVGPGAQY
11,TRBV5-4,TRBJ2-1,ASSSRVTDEQF
14,TRBV7-2,TRBJ2-1,ASSPRRGGPYNEQF
12,TRBV6-5,TRBJ1-2,ASSYGTEGRGYT
13,TRBV5-6,TRBJ2-3,ASSLTGLIGNTQY
13,TRBV4-1,TRBJ2-7,ASSQPGTGWYEQY
12,TRBV19,TRBJ2-3,ASRAASGRGTQY
15,TRBV18,TRBJ1-4,ASSPPGQVATNEKLF
13,TRBV5-1,TRBJ2-7,ASSLAQVSAYEQY
13,TRBV7-2,TRBJ1-2,ASSRTTGEGYGYT
10,TRBV18,TRBJ1-1,ASSPSSGTAF
12,TRBV9,TRBJ2-5,ASSVHEVGETQY
13,TRBV2,TRBJ2-3,ASSLQGPSTDTQY
11,TRBV6-5,TRBJ1-2,ASAARQHYGYT
12,TRBV18,TRBJ2-7,ASSPPGREDEQY
14,TRBV30,TRBJ2-5,AWSEGLAGVYETQY
10,TRBV29-1,TRBJ2-1,SVGTGDSEQF
11,TRBV6-5,TRBJ1-1,ASSIQGRSEAF